Following are 6 T cell receptor beta chains from one sample sequenced in a study of T cells after yellow fever vaccination. One entry per CDR3 protein, called by TCRdb with MiXCR from the 5' RACE reads. Found here are fewer than 650,000 distinct CDR3 sequences, about a fifth of them singletons; the top ten hold around 16%. The sequenced sample was PBMCs, obtained roughly 20 days after the first yellow fever vaccination. The origin of the receptors is a man in his late teens or twenties who received the YFV17D yellow fever vaccine.

The rearrangement links TRBV19 to TRBJ2-1; 9 bases agree with TRBD2. V lost 3 bases and J lost 6; bases outside the gene matches: 3. The CDR3 runs to 14 residues. CDR1 is LNHDA, CDR2 SQIVND, per germline (reference sequence). This CDR3 is CASSIQRGVNEQFF. The CDR3 bases are TGTGCCAGTAGTATCCAGCGGGGGGTCAATGAGCAGTTCTTC.

The rearrangement joins TRBV13 to TRBJ2-3; TRBD1 is a possible D gene (6 bases). The CDR3 consists of 16 residues. CDR1 and CDR2 (germline): PRHDT, FYEKMQ (reference sequence). V lost 4 bases and J 1 base, leaving 15 bases between the germline ends. The CDR3 DNA sequence: TGTGCCAGCAGCTCCCAAGGACAGCTGGGCACAGATACGCAGTATTTT. Protein: CASSSQGQLGTDTQYF.

The chain's CDR3 is CASSPDRTVNTEAFF. Written as DNA, the CDR3 is TGTGCCAGCAGCCCTGATCGGACAGTGAACACTGAAGCTTTCTTT. The chain has TRBV7-6 and TRBJ1-1; TRBD1 might be the D (6 bases). The V and J ends lost 5 bases and 0 bases respectively, with 13 bases between them. Germline V CDR1 and CDR2: SGHVS, FNYEAQ. The CDR3 is made up of 15 amino acids.

This chain joins TRBV5-1 and TRBJ1-2; D might be TRBD1 (5 bases). This CDR3 has 13 residues. In germline, CDR1 is SGHRS, CDR2 YFSETQ. Trimming took off 2 bases at V and 8 bases at J, with 13 bases between the two ends. The CDR3 region has the DNA TGCGCCAGCAGCTTCTCCGGGACCCCAGGCTACACCTTC. Amino acids: CASSFSGTPGYTF.

This clonotype was seen a handful of times. The chain links TRBV4-1 to TRBJ2-1, with TRBD2 identical over 11 bases. Losses at the gene ends were 1 base for V and 10 bases for J; bases not matched to a gene: 12. This CDR3 spans 17 amino acids. Germline V gene data show CDR1 as MGHRA and CDR2 as YSYEKL. In nucleotides, the CDR3 is TGCGCCAGCAGCCAAGGTTCTAGCGGGGGGCGCCGGGGGGAGCAGTTCTTC. Protein product: CASSQGSSGGRRGEQFF.

This clonotype was recorded many times. This chain links TRBV2 with TRBJ2-5, with TRBD2 matching over 9 bases. Germline assignment: CDR1 SNHLY and CDR2 FYNNEI. Trimming at V came to 10 bases and at J to 5 bases, leaving 11 bases not matched to a gene. The CDR3 is made up of 14 amino acids. Here the CDR3 DNA reads TGTGCCACCACCCCGGGACTAGCTTCGGAGACCCAGTACTTC. This codes for CATTPGLASETQYF.